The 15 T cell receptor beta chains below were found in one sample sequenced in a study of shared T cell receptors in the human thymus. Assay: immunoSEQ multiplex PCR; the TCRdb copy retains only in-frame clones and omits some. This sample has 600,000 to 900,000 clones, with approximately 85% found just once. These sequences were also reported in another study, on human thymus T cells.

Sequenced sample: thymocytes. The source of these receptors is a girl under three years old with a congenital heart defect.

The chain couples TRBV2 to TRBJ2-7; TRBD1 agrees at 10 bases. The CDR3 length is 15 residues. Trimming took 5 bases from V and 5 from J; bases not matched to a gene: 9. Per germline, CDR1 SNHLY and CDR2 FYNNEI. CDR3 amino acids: CASSKTGTGDNEQYF. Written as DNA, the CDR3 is TGTGCCAGCAGTAAAACCGGGACAGGGGACAACGAGCAGTACTTC.

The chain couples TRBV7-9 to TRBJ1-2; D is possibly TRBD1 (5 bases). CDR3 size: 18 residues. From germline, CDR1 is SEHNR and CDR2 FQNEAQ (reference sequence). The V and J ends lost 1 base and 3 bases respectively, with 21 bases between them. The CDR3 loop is CASSLGQGRDSFDYGYTF. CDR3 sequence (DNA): TGTGCCAGCAGCTTAGGTCAGGGCAGGGACTCCTTCGACTATGGCTACACCTTC. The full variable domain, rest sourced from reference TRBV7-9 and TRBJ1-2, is DTGVSQNPRHKITKRGQNVTFRCDPISEHNRLYWYRQTLGQGPEFLTYFQNEAQLEKSRLLSDRFSAERPKGSFSTLEIQRTEQGDSAMYLCASSLGQGRDSFDYGYTFGSGTRLTVV.

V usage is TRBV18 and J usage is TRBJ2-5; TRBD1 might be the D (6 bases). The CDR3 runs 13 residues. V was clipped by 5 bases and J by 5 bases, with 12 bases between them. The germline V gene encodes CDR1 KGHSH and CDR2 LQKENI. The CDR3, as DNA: TGTGCCAGCTCATCGGACAGAGCCGAGACCCAGTACTTC. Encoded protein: CASSSDRAETQYF.

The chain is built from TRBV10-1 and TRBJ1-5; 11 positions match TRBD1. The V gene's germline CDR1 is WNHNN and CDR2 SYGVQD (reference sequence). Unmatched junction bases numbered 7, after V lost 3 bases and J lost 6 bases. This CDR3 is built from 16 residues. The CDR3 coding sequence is TGCGCCAGCAGTGACGGGGGACAGGGGGAGCGTCAGCCCCAGCATTTT. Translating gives CASSDGGQGERQPQHF.

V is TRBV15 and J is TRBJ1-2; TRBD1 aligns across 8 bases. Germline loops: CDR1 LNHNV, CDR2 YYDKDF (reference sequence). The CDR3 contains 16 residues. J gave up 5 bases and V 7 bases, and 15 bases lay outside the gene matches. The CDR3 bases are TGTGCCACCACCCGACAGGGGACACCTGTTGAATATGGCTACACCTTC. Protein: CATTRQGTPVEYGYTF.

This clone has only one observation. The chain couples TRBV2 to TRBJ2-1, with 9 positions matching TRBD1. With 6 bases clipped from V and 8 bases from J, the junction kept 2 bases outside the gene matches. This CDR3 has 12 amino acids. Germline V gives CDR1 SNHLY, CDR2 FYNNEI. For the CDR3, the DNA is TGTGCCAGCAGGGGACAGGGCGATGAGCAGTTCTTC. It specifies CASRGQGDEQFF. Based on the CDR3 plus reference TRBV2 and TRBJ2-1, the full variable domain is EPEVTQTPSHQVTQMGQEVILRCVPISNHLYFYWYRQILGQKVEFLVSFYNNEISEKSEIFDDQFSVERPDGSNFTLKIRSTKLEDSAMYFCASRGQGDEQFFGPGTRLTVL.

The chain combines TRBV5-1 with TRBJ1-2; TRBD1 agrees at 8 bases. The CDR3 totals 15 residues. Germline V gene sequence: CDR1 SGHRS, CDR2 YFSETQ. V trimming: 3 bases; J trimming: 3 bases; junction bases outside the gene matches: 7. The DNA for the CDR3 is TGCGCCAGCAGCTACCGGGACAGGCGGGACTATGGCTACACCTTC. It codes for CASSYRDRRDYGYTF.

Here the CDR3 DNA reads TGTGCCAGCAGCGGCCCCAGCGGGGGCCTACCCACAGATACGCAGTATTTT. This gives the protein CASSGPSGGLPTDTQYF. The chain joins TRBV5-4 to TRBJ2-3; TRBD2 matches 8 bases. Trimming took 4 bases from V and 2 from J; bases not matched to a gene: 12. The CDR3 length is 17 residues. Germline CDR1 is SGHNT and CDR2 is YYREEE (reference sequence).

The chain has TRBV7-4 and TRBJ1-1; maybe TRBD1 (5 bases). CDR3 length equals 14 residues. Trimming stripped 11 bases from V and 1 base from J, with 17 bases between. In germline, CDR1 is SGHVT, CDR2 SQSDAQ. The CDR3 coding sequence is TGTGCCCCCCCCGGGGGACTAAAGAACACTGAAGCTTTCTTT. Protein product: CAPPGGLKNTEAFF.

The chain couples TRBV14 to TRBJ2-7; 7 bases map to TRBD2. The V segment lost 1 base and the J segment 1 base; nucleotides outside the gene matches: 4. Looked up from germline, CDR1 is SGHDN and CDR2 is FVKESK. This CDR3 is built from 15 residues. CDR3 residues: CASSQGGGLSYEQYF. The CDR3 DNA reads TGTGCCAGCAGCCAAGGGGGGGGACTATCCTACGAGCAGTACTTC.

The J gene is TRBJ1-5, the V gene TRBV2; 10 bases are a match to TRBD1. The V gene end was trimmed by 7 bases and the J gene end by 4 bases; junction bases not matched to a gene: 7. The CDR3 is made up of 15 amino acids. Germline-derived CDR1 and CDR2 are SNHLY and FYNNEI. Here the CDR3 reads CASTPRTGGNQPQHF. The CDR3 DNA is TGTGCCAGCACCCCCCGGACAGGGGGTAATCAGCCCCAGCATTTT.

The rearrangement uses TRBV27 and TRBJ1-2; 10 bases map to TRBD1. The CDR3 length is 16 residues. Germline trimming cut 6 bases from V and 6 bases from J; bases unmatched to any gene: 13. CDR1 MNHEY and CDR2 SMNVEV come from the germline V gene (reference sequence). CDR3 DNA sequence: TGTGCCAGCAGCCCTATCCCGTTGGGGACAGGGGATGGCTACACCTTC. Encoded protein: CASSPIPLGTGDGYTF.

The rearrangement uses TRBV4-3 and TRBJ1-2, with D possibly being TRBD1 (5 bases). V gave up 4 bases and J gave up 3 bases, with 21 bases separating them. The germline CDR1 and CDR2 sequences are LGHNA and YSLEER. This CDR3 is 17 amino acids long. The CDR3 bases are TGCGCCAGCAGCCCAACAAAGTCCTGGGGGGAGGACTATGGCTACACCTTC. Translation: CASSPTKSWGEDYGYTF.

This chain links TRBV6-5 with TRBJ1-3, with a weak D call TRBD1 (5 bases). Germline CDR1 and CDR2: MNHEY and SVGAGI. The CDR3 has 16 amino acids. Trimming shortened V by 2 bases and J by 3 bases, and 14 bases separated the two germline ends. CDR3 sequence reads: CASSYRVQGGGNTIYF. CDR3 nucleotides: TGTGCCAGCAGTTACCGAGTCCAGGGAGGTGGAAACACCATATATTTT.

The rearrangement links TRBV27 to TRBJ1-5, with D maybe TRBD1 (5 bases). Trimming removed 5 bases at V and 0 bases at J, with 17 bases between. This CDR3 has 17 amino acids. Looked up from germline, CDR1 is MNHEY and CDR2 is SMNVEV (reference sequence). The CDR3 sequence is CASSPEGRGNSNQPQHF. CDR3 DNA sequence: TGTGCCAGCAGTCCGGAAGGTAGGGGTAATAGCAATCAGCCCCAGCATTTT.